A selection of T cell receptor beta chains follows, all from one sample in a study of T-cell memory formation after mild COVID-19. Via MiXCR, TCRdb re-called the 5' RACE reads, giving one row per CDR3 protein. The sample includes approximately 260,000 distinct CDR3 sequences, around 15% seen only once; the top ten take about a fifth. What was sequenced was PBMCs or a T cell subset sorted from them (not recorded which). These receptors all stem from a man aged 18 to 35 who had mild COVID-19 (a few samples of this study predate the infection). Cell type and time point are not known. Both conserved end residues are part of each CDR3. D genes are given only for firm matches. Size tells how often a clone was seen (once, few, many) or the class of an expanded clone, and some rows leave it out.

clone size	V gene	J gene	D gene	CDR3 DNA	CDR3 protein
few	TRBV7-9	TRBJ2-7	.	TGTGCCAGCAGCTTAGTGTCGGGTAGGGCCTACGAGCAGTACTTC	CASSLVSGRAYEQYF
.	TRBV20-1	TRBJ2-2	.	TGCAGTGCTAAATGGACCGGGGAGCTGTTTTTT	CSAKWTGELFF
.	TRBV18	TRBJ1-3	.	TGTGCCAGCTCGGGGACACCGAGCTCTGGAAACACCATATATTTT	CASSGTPSSGNTIYF
.	TRBV5-1	TRBJ2-3	TRBD2	TGCGCCAGCAGCTTGGGGCCGGCGGGGGGAGGAGATACGCAGTATTTT	CASSLGPAGGGDTQYF
few	TRBV5-1	TRBJ2-7	.	TGCGCCAGCAGCGTCAGGGTCGGGGACCCCTACGAGCAGTACTTC	CASSVRVGDPYEQYF
.	TRBV7-2	TRBJ2-2	TRBD1	TGTGCCAGCAGCCGGGGACAGGGGACCCTCCGTTTCTTCGGGGAGCTGTTTTTT	CASSRGQGTLRFFGELFF
.	TRBV7-2	TRBJ2-5	.	TGTGCCAGCAGCTATTCAGGGACTGGTCGAGAGACCCAGTACTTC	CASSYSGTGRETQYF
.	TRBV7-2	TRBJ2-1	.	TGTGCCAGCAGCCGAACAATGTTAGAGGATGAGCAGTTCTTC	CASSRTMLEDEQFF
once	TRBV12-3/TRBV12-4	TRBJ2-3	.	TGTGCCAGCAGCCCTGTGACAACAACAGATACGCAGTATTTT	CASSPVTTTDTQYF
.	TRBV12-3/TRBV12-4	TRBJ2-7	.	TGTGCCAGCACCCGGGGCTCCTACGAGCAGTACTTC	CASTRGSYEQYF
few	TRBV5-1	TRBJ2-3	TRBD2	TGCGCCAGCAGGTTGCTAGCGGGGATCACAGATACGCAGTATTTT	CASRLLAGITDTQYF
few	TRBV12-3/TRBV12-4	TRBJ1-2	.	TGTACCAGCACATCGTACGGTCCTAACTATGGCTACACCTTC	CTSTSYGPNYGYTF
.	TRBV20-1	TRBJ2-3	.	TGCAGTGCGTCCGGACGATCTAGCACAGATACGCAGTATTTT	CSASGRSSTDTQYF
.	TRBV7-3	TRBJ1-6	.	TGTGCCAGCTCCGGACGGACTAATTCACCCCTCCACTTT	CASSGRTNSPLHF
.	TRBV25-1	TRBJ1-2	.	TGTGCCAGCAGTGTTCAGGACCGCTATGGCTACACCTTC	CASSVQDRYGYTF
.	TRBV6-6	TRBJ1-2	.	TGTGCCAGCCTCTCCCCCACAGGTGACGGCTACACCTTC	CASLSPTGDGYTF
.	TRBV4-2	TRBJ2-7	TRBD1	TGTGCCAGCAGCCAAGTAGGAATCGGGTTGCAGGGGGCCTACGAGCAGTACTTC	CASSQVGIGLQGAYEQYF
few	TRBV6-1	TRBJ1-1	.	TGTGCCAGCAGTGTGTTCACTGAAGCTTTCTTT	CASSVFTEAFF
few	TRBV30	TRBJ1-2	TRBD1	TGTGCCTGGAGTGCAGGGGGCGGCTACACCTTC	CAWSAGGGYTF
.	TRBV20-1	TRBJ2-4	.	TGCAGCTCCGCTCCAGGCAAAAACATTCAGTACTTC	CSSAPGKNIQYF
many	TRBV7-6	TRBJ2-7	.	TGTGCCAGCAGCTCCACAACAGGCTACGAGCAGTACTTC	CASSSTTGYEQYF
few	TRBV15	TRBJ1-5	.	TGTGCCACCAGCAGAGCAGGTCGGGACCAGCATTTT	CATSRAGRDQHF
once	TRBV29-1	TRBJ2-3	.	TGCAGCGTGAAAAAGGGGACTCCTACAGATACGCAGTATTTT	CSVKKGTPTDTQYF
few	TRBV3-1	TRBJ1-1	.	TGTGCCAGCACCCCTGTTTGGTACGGAAGCACTGAAGCTTTCTTT	CASTPVWYGSTEAFF
many	TRBV7-2	TRBJ2-3	.	TGTGCCAGCAGCTTACTAGCCGGAACAGATACGCAGTATTTT	CASSLLAGTDTQYF
.	TRBV6-2/TRBV6-3	TRBJ1-1	.	TGTGCCAGCAACGCAAAGAGGAGGAACACTGAAGCTTTCTTT	CASNAKRRNTEAFF
few	TRBV12-3/TRBV12-4	TRBJ2-5	TRBD2	TGTGCCAGCGGCCGAGGGACTAGCGGGATTGAGACCCAGTACTTC	CASGRGTSGIETQYF
.	TRBV7-3	TRBJ2-5	TRBD2	TGTGCCAGCAGCTTGCTAGCGGGGGGCTCAGAGACCCAGTACTTC	CASSLLAGGSETQYF
.	TRBV27	TRBJ2-3	.	TGTGCCACACGACGGCGGGGGCTAAAAAGCACAGATACGCAGTATTTT	CATRRRGLKSTDTQYF
.	TRBV6-2/TRBV6-3	TRBJ2-2	.	TGTGCCAGCAGCCCTAGTTCGAACACCGGGGAGCTGTTTTTT	CASSPSSNTGELFF
many	TRBV5-1	TRBJ2-1	.	TGCGCCAGCAGCTCCAGAGGGGACACCTACAATGAGCAGTTCTTC	CASSSRGDTYNEQFF